What follows is one TCR beta chain and its context. This specimen belongs to a study of blood T cell repertoires in COVID-19. Turning to the study itself: Samples taken during acute and convalescent COVID-19 were collected in the United States, Italy and Spain. Nucleic acid was either cDNA or gDNA, and it came from T cells, B-cell-depleted T cells, or PBMCs.

Original methodology: Researchers report that nucleated cell counts were estimated from reference gene primer amplification. The repertoire was sequenced with immunoSEQ multiplex PCR; TCRdb's copy has only in-frame clones and lacks some. Clonal size and the V and J genes are those of that table, whereas D and trimming came from the DNA. The data contain 200,000 or so clones, around 86% of them seen just once; the ten biggest clones take up around 4.5%. This CDR3 region has 15 residues. The ends were cut back, 6 bases at V and 0 bases at J, with 12 bases in the middle. Germline CDR1 reads WSHSY; CDR2 reads SAAADI.

This chain joins TRBV10-2 and TRBJ2-1; no clear D gene. This TCR came from a man aged 45 to 65 with acute or convalescent COVID-19. The source material was peripheral blood. CDR3 sequence (DNA): TGCGCCAGCAGAGAGAGTAGAAACTCCTACAATGAGCAGTTCTTC. It translates to CASRESRNSYNEQFF.